This TCR beta chain was identified during a study of PD-1 blockade in mismatch repair-deficient tumors. Study-wide findings and caveats: Tumor-resident clones, often absent from pretreatment blood, expanded after pembrolizumab and then contracted.

The V and J ends lost 0 bases and 5 bases, in that order; junction bases with no gene match: 10. Looked up from germline, CDR1 is SGDLS and CDR2 is YYNGEE. CDR3 length equals 16 residues. Generated by immunoSEQ multiplex PCR, the TCRdb table keeps only in-frame clones and is missing some. Found here are some 120,000 clones, 88% of them singletons; the top ten hold about an eighth. With regard to this clone: Its antigen is not known.

Three pembrolizumab responders had their TCRs sequenced. The material sequenced was peripheral blood, taken 70 to 72 weeks after starting pembrolizumab. The clonotype was recovered from an adult with mismatch repair-deficient cancer. V usage is TRBV9 and J usage is TRBJ2-5, with 7 bases fitting TRBD2. Here the CDR3 DNA reads TGTGCCAGCAGCGTAGCGGCCAGCGGGATAGCCGAGACCCAGTACTTC. It yields the protein CASSVAASGIAETQYF.